This is a list of T cell receptor beta chains from one sample in a study of control samples from healthy donors and cancer patients. Clones were sequenced by immunoSEQ multiplex PCR, and TCRdb holds only the in-frame ones, with some missing. The sample includes some 120,000 clones, under 95% of them seen just once. Material for sequencing was blood. The receptors shown here come from a man in his late teens or twenties in good health. Both conserved end residues are part of each CDR3. Each record gives: V gene, J gene, clone size, CDR3 length, D gene, CDR3 DNA, CDR3 protein. The D gene is left open where the match is weak. Rows may omit the clone size; those that give it use once, few, many or a size class.

v_gene: TRBV5-1
j_gene: TRBJ1-2
abundance: NA
len: 14
d_gene: NA
CDR3nt: TGCGCCAGCAGCTTGTCATCGGCAAACTATGGCTACACCTTC
CDR3aa: CASSLSSANYGYTF

v_gene: TRBV4-1
j_gene: TRBJ1-1
abundance: NA
len: 18
d_gene: NA
CDR3nt: TGCGCCAGCAGCCCTCGGGACACAGGGAAGTACGAGAACACTGAAGCTTTCTTT
CDR3aa: CASSPRDTGKYENTEAFF

v_gene: TRBV18
j_gene: TRBJ1-1
abundance: NA
len: 17
d_gene: NA
CDR3nt: TGTGCCAGCTCACCTACAGGGTGGGGGCGAGGGGACACTGAAGCTTTCTTT
CDR3aa: CASSPTGWGRGDTEAFF

v_gene: TRBV9
j_gene: TRBJ1-2
abundance: NA
len: 14
d_gene: NA
CDR3nt: TGTGCCAGCAGCTTCGTGGATTCTAACTATGGCTACACCTTC
CDR3aa: CASSFVDSNYGYTF

v_gene: TRBV19
j_gene: TRBJ2-3
abundance: NA
len: 15
d_gene: NA
CDR3nt: TGTGCCAGTAGCCGACAGTACACTAGCACAGATACGCAGTATTTT
CDR3aa: CASSRQYTSTDTQYF

v_gene: TRBV30
j_gene: TRBJ1-1
abundance: NA
len: 12
d_gene: TRBD1
CDR3nt: TGTGCCTGGATGAGCCGACAGGGTGAAGCTTTCTTT
CDR3aa: CAWMSRQGEAFF

v_gene: TRBV9
j_gene: TRBJ1-2
abundance: NA
len: 14
d_gene: NA
CDR3nt: TGTGCCAGCAGAGGACGACACGCCGGCGATGGCTACACCTTC
CDR3aa: CASRGRHAGDGYTF

v_gene: TRBV19
j_gene: TRBJ2-1
abundance: NA
len: 15
d_gene: NA
CDR3nt: TGTGCCAGTAGTATCGGGCCACACACCTACAATGAGCAGTTCTTC
CDR3aa: CASSIGPHTYNEQFF

v_gene: TRBV27
j_gene: TRBJ2-1
abundance: NA
len: 16
d_gene: NA
CDR3nt: TGTGCCAGCAGATCCTCCTCGCGGGACTCCTACAATGAGCAGTTCTTC
CDR3aa: CASRSSSRDSYNEQFF

v_gene: TRBV2
j_gene: TRBJ1-6
abundance: NA
len: 11
d_gene: NA
CDR3nt: TGTGCCAGCACCCTCGGTGCACCCCTCCACTTT
CDR3aa: CASTLGAPLHF

v_gene: TRBV10-3
j_gene: TRBJ2-1
abundance: NA
len: 16
d_gene: NA
CDR3nt: TGTGCCATCAGTGGTCCCGGACAGATATCCTACAATGAGCAGTTCTTC
CDR3aa: CAISGPGQISYNEQFF

v_gene: TRBV7-3
j_gene: TRBJ1-6
abundance: NA
len: 14
d_gene: NA
CDR3nt: TGTGCCAGCAGCTCTGGGGCAGGGTATTCACCCCTCCACTTT
CDR3aa: CASSSGAGYSPLHF

v_gene: TRBV7-9
j_gene: TRBJ2-1
abundance: NA
len: 13
d_gene: NA
CDR3nt: TGTGCCAGCAGCCCCAGGGGTGGGAATGAGCAGTTCTTC
CDR3aa: CASSPRGGNEQFF

v_gene: TRBV19
j_gene: TRBJ1-4
abundance: NA
len: 13
d_gene: NA
CDR3nt: TGTGCCAGTAGTATAGGAGAAGGCGAAAAACTGTTTTTT
CDR3aa: CASSIGEGEKLFF

v_gene: TRBV23-1
j_gene: TRBJ2-4
abundance: NA
len: 13
d_gene: NA
CDR3nt: TGCGCCAGCAGCCGGGGGAGAGGAAACATTCAGTACTTC
CDR3aa: CASSRGRGNIQYF

v_gene: TRBV4-1
j_gene: TRBJ1-6
abundance: NA
len: 15
d_gene: NA
CDR3nt: TGCGCCAGCAGCCAAGATGCTCTCGGAAATTCACCCCTCCACTTT
CDR3aa: CASSQDALGNSPLHF

v_gene: TRBV5-1
j_gene: TRBJ1-1
abundance: once
len: 13
d_gene: NA
CDR3nt: TGCGCCAGCAGCTTGCAGGGAGGGACTGAAGCTTTCTTT
CDR3aa: CASSLQGGTEAFF

v_gene: TRBV30
j_gene: TRBJ1-5
abundance: once
len: 16
d_gene: NA
CDR3nt: TGTGCCTGGAGTGACCCGCGGGGGACTAGCAATCAGCCCCAGCATTTT
CDR3aa: CAWSDPRGTSNQPQHF